Shown below are 18 T cell receptor beta chains from a single sample sequenced in a study of neurological immune-mediated disorders. TCRdb reanalysed the 5' RACE reads using MiXCR and keeps one entry per CDR3 protein. The top ten hold 7.4% of the sample, which has around 70,000 distinct CDR3 sequences, less than 5.5% seen once. Sequencing used PBMCs. These receptors came from a man between 18 and 29 years old with multiple sclerosis.

This clonotype was counted many times. The junction does not match germline at one end; this may be a read error. The J gene is TRBJ1-6, the V gene TRBV3-1; D may be TRBD1 (5 bases). Germline CDR1 LGHDT, CDR2 YNNKEL (reference sequence). The CDR3 has 15 amino acids. In nucleotides, the CDR3 is TGTGCCAGCAGCCAGGGACTTCTAACGGGATCACCCCTCAACTTT. It specifies CASSQGLLTGSPLNF.

This clonotype has ten or more counts. In DNA form, the CDR3 reads TGTGCCAGCAGTTCTTGGGCCCAGGGTAACCGAAAACTGTTTTTT. Translating it yields CASSSWAQGNRKLFF. The rearrangement joins TRBV27 to TRBJ1-4; D might be TRBD1 (5 bases). Looked up from germline, CDR1 is MNHEY and CDR2 is SMNVEV (reference sequence). Trimming shortened V by 4 bases and J by 10 bases, and 19 bases separated the two germline ends. This CDR3 has 15 amino acids. The full variable domain, its missing parts supplied by reference TRBV27 and TRBJ1-4, is EAQVTQNPRYLITVTGKKLTVTCSQNMNHEYMSWYRQDPGLGLRQIYYSMNVEVTDKGDVPEGYKVSRKEKRNFPLILESPSPNQTSLYFCASSSWAQGNRKLFFGSGTQLSVL.

A few counts support this clonotype. This rearrangement joins TRBV9 to TRBJ1-6; D is unclear. Germline V gives CDR1 SGDLS, CDR2 YYNGEE. V lost 0 bases and J lost 5, with 6 bases in between. CDR3 size: 14 residues. The CDR3 DNA sequence: TGTGCCAGCAGCGTAGGCAAAGATAATTCACCCCTCCACTTT. Protein: CASSVGKDNSPLHF.

This clonotype was detected only once. This could be a read error, since a much larger clone is one nucleotide away. The chain carries TRBV10-3 and TRBJ1-1, with a tentative D call TRBD1 (5 bases). Germline loops: CDR1 ENHRY, CDR2 SYGVKD. The length of the CDR3 is 14 residues. The germline V and J ends were trimmed by 2 bases and 4 bases, with 11 bases remaining between them. CDR3 amino acids: CAISEGGMTTEAFF. DNA of the CDR3: TGTGCCATCAGTGAGGGGGGAATGACCACTGAAGCTTTCTTT.

This clonotype was seen at least ten times. This chain joins TRBV5-1 and TRBJ1-1; the D gene is possibly TRBD1 (5 bases). This CDR3 has 16 amino acids. V was trimmed by 0 bases and J by 4 bases, leaving 16 bases between them. Germline V gene sequence: CDR1 SGHRS, CDR2 YFSETQ. In DNA, the CDR3 is TGCGCCAGCAGCTTGGCCCCTTTGCGGGGGACCACTGAAGCTTTCTTT. It encodes CASSLAPLRGTTEAFF.

This clonotype was found many times. The genes are TRBV20-1 and TRBJ2-1, with D maybe TRBD1 (5 bases). The CDR3 is made up of 12 amino acids. V was cut by 5 bases and J by 6 bases, with 11 bases left in between. CDR1 is DFQATT, CDR2 SNEGSKA, per germline (reference sequence). This CDR3 reads CSADSTFNEQFF. CDR3 nucleotide sequence: TGCAGTGCTGACAGCACTTTCAATGAGCAGTTCTTC.

This clonotype was recorded at least ten times. The rearrangement links TRBV20-1 to TRBJ2-7; no clear D. There are 11 residues in the CDR3. V was pared by 6 bases and J by 2 bases, with 8 bases between. Germline CDR1 reads DFQATT; CDR2 reads SNEGSKA (reference sequence). CDR3 in DNA: TGCAGTGCGGAACGGGCCTACGAGCAGTACTTC. Translation: CSAERAYEQYF.

This clonotype was observed at least ten times. The CDR3 coding sequence is TGCAGTGCTAGAGATATGGGGGCGAACACAGATACGCAGTATTTT. As protein: CSARDMGANTDTQYF. The rearrangement joins TRBV20-1 to TRBJ2-3; D perhaps matches TRBD1 (6 bases). Germline CDR1 DFQATT, CDR2 SNEGSKA (reference sequence). The V gene lost 0 bases and the J gene lost 2 bases, with 12 bases spanning the gap. The CDR3 has 15 residues.

This clonotype was recorded at least ten times. The chain links TRBV20-1 to TRBJ2-7; D is perhaps TRBD1 (5 bases). The CDR3 is 14 residues long. Germline V gene sequence: CDR1 DFQATT, CDR2 SNEGSKA (reference sequence). Trimming took 0 bases from V and 3 from J, leaving 12 bases between them. CDR3 protein: CSARDLTESYEQYF. For the CDR3, the DNA is TGCAGTGCTAGAGATTTGACAGAGAGCTACGAGCAGTACTTC.

Many counts were recorded for this clonotype. The chain combines TRBV5-1 with TRBJ1-1; no clear D gene. V lost 5 bases and J 0 bases, leaving 11 bases between the germline ends. From germline, CDR1 is SGHRS and CDR2 YFSETQ. The CDR3 totals 14 residues. The CDR3 reads CASSVRSMNTEAFF. The CDR3 DNA reads as TGCGCCAGCAGTGTTCGATCGATGAACACTGAAGCTTTCTTT.

Concerning this clonotype itself: Since a much larger clone is just one base distant, this may be a read error. The chain is built from TRBV5-1 and TRBJ2-5; 7 bases align to TRBD2. CDR1 and CDR2 from the germline V gene are SGHRS and YFSETQ. The CDR3 is 15 amino acids. V lost 0 bases, J lost 5 bases, and 7 bases stayed unmatched. CDR3 DNA: TGCGCCAGCAGCTTGGCGGGGAAGCGGGGCGAGACCCAGTACTTC. Protein: CASSLAGKRGETQYF.

This clonotype has at least ten counts. V gene TRBV25-1 combines with J gene TRBJ2-7, with D tentatively TRBD1 (7 bases). Deletions cut 1 base from V and 1 base from J, with 11 bases between. The V gene's germline CDR1 is MGHDK and CDR2 SYGVNS. The CDR3 is 15 residues long. The CDR3 sequence: CASSEWQGGSYEQYF. The CDR3 bases are TGTGCCAGCAGTGAATGGCAGGGGGGTTCCTACGAGCAGTACTTC.

At least ten counts were recorded for this clonotype. The chain links TRBV3-1 to TRBJ1-1; TRBD1 aligns across 7 bases. The CDR3 totals 13 residues. CDR1 LGHDT and CDR2 YNNKEL come from the germline V gene (reference sequence). With 1 base clipped from V and 10 bases from J, the junction kept 6 bases outside the gene matches. The CDR3 DNA is TGTGCCAGCAGCCAAGTCAGGGGGGAGGTAGCTTTCTTT. The encoded protein is CASSQVRGEVAFF. Looking up the rest from reference TRBV3-1 and TRBJ1-1 gives the full variable domain: DTAVSQTPKYLVTQMGNDKSIKCEQNLGHDTMYWYKQDSKKFLKIMFSYNNKELIINETVPNRFSPKSPDKAHLNLHINSLELGDSAVYFCASSQVRGEVAFFGQGTRLTVV.

In its sample, this clonotype was seen many times. V and J are TRBV12-3 or TRBV12-4 and TRBJ2-2; 8 bases match TRBD2. CDR3 length: 16 amino acids. Trimming removed 5 bases from V and 7 bases from J; junction bases left unmatched: 12. CDR3 nucleotides: TGTGCCAGCAGTGCCACCGGGACTAGATTTGGCGGGGAGCTGTTTTTT. This codes for CASSATGTRFGGELFF.

This clonotype has just one count. The CDR3 protein is CASSKAIGEQYF. In DNA, the CDR3 is TGTGCCAGCAGCAAAGCCATAGGGGAGCAGTACTTC. This chain joins TRBV14 and TRBJ2-7, with no clear D. The ends were cut back, 5 bases at V and 7 bases at J, with 12 bases in the middle. CDR3 length: 12 residues. Germline values: CDR1 SGHDN, CDR2 FVKESK.

The chain links TRBV12-3 or TRBV12-4 to TRBJ2-6; TRBD2 is a possible D gene (6 bases). V lost 7 bases and J 0 bases, leaving 28 bases between the germline ends. This CDR3 is 21 amino acids long. The CDR3: CASTRLRRGGPESSGANVLTF. The CDR3 region has the DNA TGTGCCAGCACCAGATTGCGGCGGGGTGGGCCCGAGAGCTCTGGGGCCAACGTCCTGACTTTC.

There are many counts of this clonotype. The V gene is TRBV29-1, the J gene TRBJ2-5; the match to TRBD1 covers 9 bases. Trimming cost V 6 bases and J 4 bases; bases outside gene matches: 3. Per the germline V gene, CDR1 is SQVTM and CDR2 is ANQGSEA. There are 12 residues in the CDR3. As DNA, the CDR3 is TGCAGCGTAACAGGGGGCCGAGAGACCCAGTACTTC. This encodes CSVTGGRETQYF.

The chain combines TRBV6-4 with TRBJ2-1; 11 bases fit TRBD2. The CDR3 runs to 13 residues. V shed 8 bases, J shed 10 bases, and the junction held 7 bases outside the gene matches. Looked up from germline, CDR1 is MRHNA and CDR2 is SNTAGT. The CDR3 is CASGTSGVSEQFF. The CDR3 DNA is TGTGCCAGCGGGACTAGCGGCGTTTCGGAGCAGTTCTTC.